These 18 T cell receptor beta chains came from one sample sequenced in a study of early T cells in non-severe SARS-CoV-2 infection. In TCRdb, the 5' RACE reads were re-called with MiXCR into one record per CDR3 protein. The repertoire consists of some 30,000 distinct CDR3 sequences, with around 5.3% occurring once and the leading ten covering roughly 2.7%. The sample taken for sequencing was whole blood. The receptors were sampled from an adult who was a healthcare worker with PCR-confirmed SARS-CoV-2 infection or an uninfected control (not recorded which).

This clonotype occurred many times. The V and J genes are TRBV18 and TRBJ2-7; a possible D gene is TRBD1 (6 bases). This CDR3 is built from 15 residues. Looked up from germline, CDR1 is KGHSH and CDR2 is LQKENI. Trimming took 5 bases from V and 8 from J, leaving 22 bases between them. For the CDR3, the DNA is TGTGCCAGCTCATCCGATACAGGGTTCGCAGGCCAGCAGTACTTC. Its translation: CASSSDTGFAGQQYF.

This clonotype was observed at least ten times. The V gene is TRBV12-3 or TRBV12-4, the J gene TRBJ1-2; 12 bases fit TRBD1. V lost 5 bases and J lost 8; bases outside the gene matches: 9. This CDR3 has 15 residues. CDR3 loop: CASSPAGTGGVGYTF. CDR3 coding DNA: TGTGCCAGCAGTCCCGCCGGGACAGGGGGCGTCGGCTACACCTTC.

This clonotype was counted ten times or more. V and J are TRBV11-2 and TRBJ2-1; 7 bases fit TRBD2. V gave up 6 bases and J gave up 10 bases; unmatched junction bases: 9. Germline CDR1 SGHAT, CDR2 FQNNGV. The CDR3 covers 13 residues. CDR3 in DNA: TGTGCCAGCAGTACGACTAGCTCAGTGGAGCAGTTCTTC. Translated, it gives CASSTTSSVEQFF.

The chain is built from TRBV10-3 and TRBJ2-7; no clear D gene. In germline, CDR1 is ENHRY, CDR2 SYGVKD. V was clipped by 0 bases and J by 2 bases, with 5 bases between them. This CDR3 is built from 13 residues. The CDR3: CAISESVAYEQYF. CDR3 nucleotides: TGTGCCATCAGTGAGTCGGTGGCCTACGAGCAGTACTTC.

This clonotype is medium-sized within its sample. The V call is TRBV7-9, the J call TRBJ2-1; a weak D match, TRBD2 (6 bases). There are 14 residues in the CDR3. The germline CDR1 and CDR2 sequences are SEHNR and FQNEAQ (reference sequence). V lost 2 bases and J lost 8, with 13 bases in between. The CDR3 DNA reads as TGTGCCAGCAGCTTATCGGCTCCGGGGGATGAGCAGTTCTTC. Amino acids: CASSLSAPGDEQFF. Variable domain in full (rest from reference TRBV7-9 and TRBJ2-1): DTGVSQNPRHKITKRGQNVTFRCDPISEHNRLYWYRQTLGQGPEFLTYFQNEAQLEKSRLLSDRFSAERPKGSFSTLEIQRTEQGDSAMYLCASSLSAPGDEQFFGPGTRLTVL.

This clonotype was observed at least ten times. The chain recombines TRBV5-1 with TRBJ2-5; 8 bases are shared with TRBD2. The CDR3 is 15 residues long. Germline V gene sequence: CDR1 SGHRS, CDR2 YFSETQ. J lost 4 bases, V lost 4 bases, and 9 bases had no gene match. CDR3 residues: CASSPTGGARETQYF. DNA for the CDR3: TGCGCCAGCAGCCCTACCGGGGGGGCCCGAGAGACCCAGTACTTC. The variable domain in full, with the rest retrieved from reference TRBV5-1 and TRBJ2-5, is KAGVTQTPRYLIKTRGQQVTLSCSPISGHRSVSWYQQTPGQGLQFLFEYFSETQRNKGNFPGRFSGRQFSNSRSEMNVSTLELGDSALYLCASSPTGGARETQYFGPGTRLLVL.

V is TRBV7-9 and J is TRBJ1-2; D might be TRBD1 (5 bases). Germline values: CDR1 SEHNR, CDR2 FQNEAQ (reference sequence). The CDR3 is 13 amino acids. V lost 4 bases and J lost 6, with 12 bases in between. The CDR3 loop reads CASSSLGEDGYTF. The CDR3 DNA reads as TGTGCCAGCAGCTCATTAGGGGAAGATGGCTACACCTTC. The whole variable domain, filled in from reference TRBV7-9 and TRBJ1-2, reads DTGVSQNPRHKITKRGQNVTFRCDPISEHNRLYWYRQTLGQGPEFLTYFQNEAQLEKSRLLSDRFSAERPKGSFSTLEIQRTEQGDSAMYLCASSSLGEDGYTFGSGTRLTVV.

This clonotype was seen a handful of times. The CDR3 DNA follows: TGTGCCTGGAAGACTTCCCCGGCGGACACTGAAGCTTTCTTT. Amino acid sequence: CAWKTSPADTEAFF. This rearrangement joins TRBV30 to TRBJ1-1; no firm D call. Trimming took off 4 bases at V and 3 bases at J, with 15 bases between the two ends. The CDR3 totals 14 residues. CDR1 is GTSNPN, CDR2 SVGIG, per germline (reference sequence).

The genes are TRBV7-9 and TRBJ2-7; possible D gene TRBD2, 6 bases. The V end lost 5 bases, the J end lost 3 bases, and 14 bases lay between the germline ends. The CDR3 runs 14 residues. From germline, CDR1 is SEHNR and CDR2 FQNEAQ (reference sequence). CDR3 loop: CASSADLANYEQYF. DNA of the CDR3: TGTGCCAGCAGCGCCGATCTAGCGAACTACGAGCAGTACTTC.

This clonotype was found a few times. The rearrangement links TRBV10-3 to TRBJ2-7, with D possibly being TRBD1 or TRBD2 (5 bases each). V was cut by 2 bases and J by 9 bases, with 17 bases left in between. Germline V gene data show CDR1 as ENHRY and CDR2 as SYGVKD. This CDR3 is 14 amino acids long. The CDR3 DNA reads TGTGCCATCAGTGAGGGCCGACCGGGACGACTGCAGTACTTC. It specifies CAISEGRPGRLQYF.

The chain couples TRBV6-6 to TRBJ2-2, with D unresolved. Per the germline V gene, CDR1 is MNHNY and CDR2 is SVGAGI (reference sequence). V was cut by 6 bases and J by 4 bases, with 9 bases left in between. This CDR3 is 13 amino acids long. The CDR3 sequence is CASRPLGTGELFF. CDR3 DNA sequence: TGTGCCAGCAGACCCCTAGGCACCGGGGAGCTGTTTTTT.

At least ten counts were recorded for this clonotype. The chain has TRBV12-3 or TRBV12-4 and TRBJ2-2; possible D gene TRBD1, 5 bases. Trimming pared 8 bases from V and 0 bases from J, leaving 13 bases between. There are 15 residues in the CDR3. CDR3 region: CASASLGPNTGELFF. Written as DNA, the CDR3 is TGTGCCAGCGCGTCCCTGGGGCCGAACACCGGGGAGCTGTTTTTT.

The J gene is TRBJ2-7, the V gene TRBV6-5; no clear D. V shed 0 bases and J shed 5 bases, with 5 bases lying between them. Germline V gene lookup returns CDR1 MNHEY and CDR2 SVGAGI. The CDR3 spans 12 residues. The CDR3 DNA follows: TGTGCCAGCAGTTACTCGTGGGACGAGCAGTACTTC. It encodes CASSYSWDEQYF.

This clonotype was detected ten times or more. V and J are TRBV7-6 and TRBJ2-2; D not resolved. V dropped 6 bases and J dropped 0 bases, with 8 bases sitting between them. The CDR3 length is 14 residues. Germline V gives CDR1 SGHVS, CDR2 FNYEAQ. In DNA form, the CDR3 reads TGTGCCAGCAGTTCCCGTCCGAACACCGGGGAGCTGTTTTTT. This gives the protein CASSSRPNTGELFF.

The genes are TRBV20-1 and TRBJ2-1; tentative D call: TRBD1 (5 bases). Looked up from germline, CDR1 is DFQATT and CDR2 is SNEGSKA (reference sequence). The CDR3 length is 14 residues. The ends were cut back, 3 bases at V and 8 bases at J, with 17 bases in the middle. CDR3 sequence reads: CSARGSWARDEQFF. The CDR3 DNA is TGCAGTGCTAGGGGGTCTTGGGCCAGGGATGAGCAGTTCTTC.

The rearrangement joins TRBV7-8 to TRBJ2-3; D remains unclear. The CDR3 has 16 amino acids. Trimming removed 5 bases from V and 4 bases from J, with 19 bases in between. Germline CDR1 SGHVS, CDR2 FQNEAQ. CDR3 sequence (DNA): TGTGCCAGCAGCCCCCTCCCGAGAGCTGCCGCAGATACGCAGTATTTT. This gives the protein CASSPLPRAAADTQYF.

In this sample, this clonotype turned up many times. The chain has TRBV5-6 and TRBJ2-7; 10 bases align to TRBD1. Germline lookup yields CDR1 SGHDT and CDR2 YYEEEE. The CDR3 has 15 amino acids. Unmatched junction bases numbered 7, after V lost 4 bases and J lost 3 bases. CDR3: CASSAGTGAFYEQYF. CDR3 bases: TGTGCCAGCAGCGCCGGGACAGGGGCTTTCTACGAGCAGTACTTC.

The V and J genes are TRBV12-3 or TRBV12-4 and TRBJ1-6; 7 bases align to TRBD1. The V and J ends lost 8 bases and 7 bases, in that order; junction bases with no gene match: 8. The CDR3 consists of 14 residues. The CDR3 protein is CASGRGGSNSPLHF. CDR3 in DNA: TGTGCCAGCGGCCGAGGGGGCAGCAATTCACCCCTCCACTTT.